The present TCR beta chain was sequenced within a study of OX40 agonist ivuxolimab in advanced cancers. Produced via immunoSEQ multiplex PCR; TCRdb's table is partial and in-frame only. The data contain some 90,000 clones, about 89% of them singletons. Notes on the study in general: Among T cells, CD8+ cells averaged more expanded clones than CD4+ cells.

To note about this clone: The antigen remains undetermined.

Germline lookup yields CDR1 SGHTA and CDR2 FQGNSA. Trimming took off 5 bases at V and 7 bases at J, with 17 bases between the two ends. The CDR3 covers 15 residues. This specimen was CD4+ or CD8+ T cells sorted from blood, taken in a trial of the OX40 agonist ivuxolimab. This chain joins TRBV7-2 and TRBJ1-4; the D gene is possibly TRBD1 (6 bases). This receptor was identified in an adult with an advanced solid tumor such as melanoma, head and neck, liver or kidney cancer. CDR3 protein: CASSPRWGRGEKLFF. The CDR3 coding sequence is TGTGCCAGCAGCCCTCGCTGGGGGCGCGGTGAAAAACTGTTTTTT.